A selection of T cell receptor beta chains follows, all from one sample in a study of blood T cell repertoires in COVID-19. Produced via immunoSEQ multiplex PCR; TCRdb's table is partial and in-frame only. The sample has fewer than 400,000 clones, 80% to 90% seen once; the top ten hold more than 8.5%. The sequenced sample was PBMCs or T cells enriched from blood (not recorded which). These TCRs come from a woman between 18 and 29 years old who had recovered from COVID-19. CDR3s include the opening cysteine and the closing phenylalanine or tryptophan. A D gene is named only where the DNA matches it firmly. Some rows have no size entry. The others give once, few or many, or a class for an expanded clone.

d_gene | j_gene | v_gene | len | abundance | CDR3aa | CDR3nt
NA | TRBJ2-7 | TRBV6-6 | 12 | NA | CASTAGLYEQYF | TGTGCCAGCACCGCGGGACTCTACGAGCAGTACTTC
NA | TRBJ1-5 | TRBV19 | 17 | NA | CASSIVGLPLSNQPQHF | TGTGCCAGTAGTATAGTTGGGCTTCCACTTAGCAATCAGCCCCAGCATTTT
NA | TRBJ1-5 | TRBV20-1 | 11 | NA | CSAQGTQPQHF | TGCAGTGCTCAGGGAACTCAGCCCCAGCATTTT
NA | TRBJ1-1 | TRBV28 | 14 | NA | CASSEAGRNTEAFF | TGTGCCAGCAGTGAGGCCGGAAGGAACACTGAAGCTTTCTTT
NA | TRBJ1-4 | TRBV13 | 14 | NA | CASSLGESNEKLFF | TGTGCCAGCAGCCTCGGGGAATCTAATGAAAAACTGTTTTTT
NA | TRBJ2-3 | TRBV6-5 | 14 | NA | CASSYSRVHSPRYF | TGTGCCAGCAGTTACTCGAGGGTCCACAGCCCCCGGTATTTT
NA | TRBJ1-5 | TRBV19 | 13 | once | CASSTGFYQPQHF | TGTGCCAGTAGTACAGGTTTTTATCAGCCCCAGCATTTT
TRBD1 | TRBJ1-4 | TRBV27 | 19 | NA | CASSLFGGQGGATNEKLFF | TGTGCCAGCAGTTTATTTGGCGGACAGGGGGGGGCAACTAATGAAAAACTGTTTTTT
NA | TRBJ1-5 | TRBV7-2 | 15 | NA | CASSLETGSNQPQHF | TGTGCCAGCAGCTTAGAAACCGGTAGCAATCAGCCCCAGCATTTT
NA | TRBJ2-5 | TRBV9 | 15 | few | CASSVASGIQETQYF | TGTGCCAGCAGCGTAGCTTCAGGGATCCAAGAGACCCAGTACTTC
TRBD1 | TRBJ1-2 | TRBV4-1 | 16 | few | CASSQYQGALNYGYTF | TGCGCCAGCAGCCAATACCAGGGGGCGTTGAACTATGGCTACACCTTC
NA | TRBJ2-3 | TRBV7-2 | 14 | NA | CASSFGGTTDTQYF | TGTGCCAGCAGCTTCGGCGGGACTACAGATACGCAGTATTTT
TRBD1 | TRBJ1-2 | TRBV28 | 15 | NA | CASALGGTEGYGYTF | TGTGCCAGCGCCCTGGGCGGGACAGAAGGCTATGGCTACACCTTC
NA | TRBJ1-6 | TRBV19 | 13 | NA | CASSMGLNAPLHF | TGTGCCAGTAGTATGGGACTTAATGCACCCCTCCACTTT
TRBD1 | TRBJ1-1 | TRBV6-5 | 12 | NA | CASSYRDRGSFF | TGTGCCAGCAGTTACAGAGACAGGGGTTCTTTCTTT
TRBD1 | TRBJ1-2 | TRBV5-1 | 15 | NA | CASSSGTGANYGYTF | TGCGCCAGCAGCTCCGGGACAGGGGCTAACTATGGCTACACCTTC
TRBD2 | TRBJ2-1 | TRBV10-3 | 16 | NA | CAISSGLAGPYNEQFF | TGTGCCATCAGTTCCGGACTAGCGGGGCCATACAATGAGCAGTTCTTC
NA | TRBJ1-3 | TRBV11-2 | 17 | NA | CASSLESSQHSGNTIYF | TGTGCCAGCAGCTTAGAATCGTCACAACACTCTGGAAACACCATATATTTT
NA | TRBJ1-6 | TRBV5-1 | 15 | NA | CASSLSGGYNSPLHF | TGCGCCAGCAGCTTGTCCGGGGGCTATAATTCACCCCTCCACTTT
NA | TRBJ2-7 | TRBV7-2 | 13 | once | CASSYRGYSEQYF | TGTGCCAGCAGCTATCGGGGTTACAGCGAGCAGTACTTC
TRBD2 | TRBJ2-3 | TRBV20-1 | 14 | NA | CSASKAGGSDTQYF | TGCAGTGCTAGTAAGGCGGGAGGGTCGGATACGCAGTATTTT
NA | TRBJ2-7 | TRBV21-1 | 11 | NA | CASSNRGEQYF | TGTGCCAGCAGCAACCGGGGCGAGCAGTACTTC
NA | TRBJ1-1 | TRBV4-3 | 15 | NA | CASSQGGGVGTEAFF | TGCGCCAGCAGCCAAGGTGGAGGGGTGGGCACTGAAGCTTTCTTT
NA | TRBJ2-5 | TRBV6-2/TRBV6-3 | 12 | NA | CASSPVSETQYF | TGTGCCAGCAGCCCCGTGTCGGAGACCCAGTACTTC
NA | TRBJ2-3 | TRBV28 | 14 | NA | CASSRDRRTDTQYF | TGTGCCAGCAGTCGCGACAGACGCACAGATACGCAGTATTTT
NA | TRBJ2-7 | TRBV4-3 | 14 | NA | CASSQREGSYEQYF | TGCGCCAGCAGCCAAAGAGAGGGTTCCTACGAGCAGTACTTC
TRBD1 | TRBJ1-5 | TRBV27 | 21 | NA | CASSLLASNPGQGNSNQPQHF | TGTGCCAGCAGTTTATTAGCATCAAATCCGGGACAGGGGAATAGCAATCAGCCCCAGCATTTT
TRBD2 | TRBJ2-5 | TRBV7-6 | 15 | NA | CASSLASGGLKTQYF | TGTGCCAGCAGCTTAGCTAGCGGGGGGTTAAAGACCCAGTACTTC